A selection of T cell receptor beta chains follows, all from one sample in a study of blood T cell repertoires in COVID-19. This table comes from immunoSEQ multiplex PCR, and its TCRdb copy is limited to in-frame clones, with some not included. Of approximately 340,000 clones in the sample, about nine tenths are singletons; the top ten hold roughly 9.9%. Sample: peripheral blood. All receptors derive from a man aged 30-40 years with COVID-19, enrolled during active disease. Each CDR3 is given with its conserved first and last residue. A D gene is named only where the DNA matches it firmly. Clone size is not always given. Where it is, it says once, few, many or a class for expanded clones.

D gene | J gene | V gene | clone size | CDR3 protein | CDR3 DNA
TRBD1 | TRBJ1-5 | TRBV4-2 | - | CASSQEFRQGDQPQHF | TGTGCCAGCAGCCAAGAGTTTCGACAGGGTGATCAGCCCCAGCATTTT
TRBD2 | TRBJ2-5 | TRBV6-2/TRBV6-3 | - | CASSYSWGGETQYF | TGTGCCAGCAGTTACTCTTGGGGAGGGGAGACCCAGTACTTC
- | TRBJ2-3 | TRBV10-3 | - | CAISEGRGRSTDTQYF | TGTGCCATCAGTGAAGGTCGGGGAAGAAGCACAGATACGCAGTATTTT
TRBD1 | TRBJ2-2 | TRBV24-1 | few | CAVGTGANTGELFF | TGTGCCGTCGGTACAGGGGCCAACACCGGGGAGCTGTTTTTT
- | TRBJ1-1 | TRBV7-2 | - | CASNPGTEAFF | TGTGCCAGCAACCCGGGGACTGAAGCTTTCTTT
- | TRBJ1-1 | TRBV11-2 | once | CASRHVGPNTEAFF | TGTGCCAGCAGACACGTGGGGCCGAACACTGAAGCTTTCTTT
TRBD2 | TRBJ2-5 | TRBV29-1 | - | CSGGLGLETQYF | TGCAGCGGGGGACTAGGATTAGAGACCCAGTACTTC
- | TRBJ2-3 | TRBV5-8 | - | CASSARSTDTQYF | TGTGCCAGCAGCGCGCGGTCCACAGATACGCAGTATTTT
- | TRBJ2-7 | TRBV5-4 | - | CASSLWPDRRSPFYEQYF | TGTGCCAGCAGCTTGTGGCCCGACAGGCGATCCCCTTTCTACGAGCAGTACTTC
- | TRBJ2-3 | TRBV9 | - | CASSVESGDTQYF | TGTGCCAGCAGCGTAGAATCAGGAGATACGCAGTATTTT
TRBD1 | TRBJ1-2 | TRBV7-9 | - | CASSLAGPGQGPDGYTF | TGTGCCAGCAGCTTAGCGGGTCCGGGACAGGGGCCGGATGGCTACACCTTC
TRBD1 | TRBJ1-2 | TRBV27 | - | CASSLLTGGVGGIPTF | TGTGCCAGCAGTCTTTTGACAGGGGGCGTGGGGGGGATCCCCACCTTC
TRBD2 | TRBJ2-1 | TRBV27 | - | CASVLRTSGIHEQFF | TGTGCCAGCGTCCTAAGGACTAGCGGGATCCATGAGCAGTTCTTC
TRBD2 | TRBJ2-4 | TRBV28 | - | CASSFAGGGKNIQYF | TGTGCCAGCAGTTTCGCGGGAGGCGGCAAAAACATTCAGTACTTC
- | TRBJ2-1 | TRBV29-1 | - | CSVEAAEKDEQFF | TGCAGCGTTGAAGCTGCTGAGAAAGATGAGCAGTTCTTC
TRBD1 | TRBJ2-7 | TRBV18 | - | CASSSRDSSYEQYF | TGTGCCAGCTCATCCCGGGACAGCTCCTACGAGCAGTACTTC
- | TRBJ1-5 | TRBV27 | - | CASWDLTEAGQPQHF | TGTGCCAGCTGGGACTTAACTGAGGCGGGTCAGCCCCAGCATTTT
TRBD1 | TRBJ1-2 | TRBV18 | - | CASSPPGQGIYGYTF | TGTGCCAGCTCACCCCCGGGACAGGGGATCTATGGCTACACCTTC
- | TRBJ2-7 | TRBV28 | - | CASRTGSYEQYF | TGTGCCAGCCGAACAGGCTCCTACGAGCAGTACTTC
- | TRBJ2-1 | TRBV7-2 | - | CASSSRGNEQFF | TGTGCCAGCAGCTCTAGGGGAAATGAGCAGTTCTTC
TRBD2 | TRBJ2-7 | TRBV5-4 | - | CASSWGLANYEQYF | TGTGCCAGCAGCTGGGGACTAGCCAACTACGAGCAGTACTTC
- | TRBJ1-5 | TRBV19 | - | CASSKGRINQPQHF | TGTGCCAGTAGTAAGGGGAGGATCAATCAGCCCCAGCATTTT
TRBD2 | TRBJ2-1 | TRBV6-2/TRBV6-3 | - | CASSWRGGRNNEQFF | TGTGCCAGCAGTTGGCGGGGGGGCCGGAACAATGAGCAGTTCTTC
- | TRBJ2-7 | TRBV9 | - | CASSVGWGPYEQYF | TGTGCCAGCAGCGTAGGGTGGGGGCCCTACGAGCAGTACTTC
- | TRBJ2-7 | TRBV5-4 | - | CASSRIPGHFYEQYF | TGTGCCAGCAGCCGAATTCCGGGACACTTCTACGAGCAGTACTTC
TRBD2 | TRBJ2-7 | TRBV7-3 | - | CASSLGTSGSYEQYF | TGTGCCAGCAGCTTAGGGACTAGCGGGAGCTACGAGCAGTACTTC
- | TRBJ1-2 | TRBV30 | - | CAWSPRTAQANYGYTF | TGTGCCTGGAGCCCCAGGACAGCCCAAGCTAACTATGGCTACACCTTC
- | TRBJ1-6 | TRBV11-2 | - | CASSTQGESPLHF | TGTGCCAGCAGCACGCAAGGGGAATCACCCCTCCACTTT
- | TRBJ2-7 | TRBV6-5 | - | CAARTMGFAEQYF | TGTGCCGCGCGGACTATGGGGTTCGCCGAGCAGTACTTC
- | TRBJ2-7 | TRBV5-1 | - | CASSLTDTYEQYF | TGCGCCAGCAGCTTGACAGATACCTACGAGCAGTACTTC
- | TRBJ1-5 | TRBV19 | - | CASSIFGRGIQPQHF | TGTGCCAGTAGTATTTTCGGCAGGGGTATTCAGCCCCAGCATTTT
- | TRBJ2-2 | TRBV24-1 | few | CATSAGARTGELFF | TGTGCCACCAGTGCAGGGGCGCGAACCGGGGAGCTGTTTTTT
TRBD1 | TRBJ2-2 | TRBV27 | - | CASRPRTGLNTGELFF | TGTGCCAGCAGACCGAGGACAGGCCTAAACACCGGGGAGCTGTTTTTT
TRBD2 | TRBJ2-3 | TRBV7-2 | once | CASSPGLAGATQYF | TGTGCCAGCAGCCCCGGACTAGCGGGGGCTACGCAGTATTTT
TRBD1 | TRBJ1-2 | TRBV5-4 | few | CASSPGQGRWDGYTF | TGTGCCAGCAGCCCCGGACAGGGGCGGTGGGATGGCTACACCTTC
TRBD2 | TRBJ2-5 | TRBV5-1 | - | CASSLGTSGGAETQYF | TGCGCCAGCAGCCTTGGGACTAGCGGGGGGGCAGAGACCCAGTACTTC
- | TRBJ2-3 | TRBV24-1 | - | CATSDLGETSTDTQYF | TGTGCCACCAGTGATTTGGGGGAGACTAGCACAGATACGCAGTATTTT
- | TRBJ2-3 | TRBV9 | - | CASSRRREGGTDTQYF | TGTGCCAGCAGCCGACGACGAGAGGGAGGCACAGATACGCAGTATTTT
TRBD1 | TRBJ1-4 | TRBV2 | - | CASSDRGSDEKLFF | TGTGCCAGCAGCGACAGGGGTAGTGATGAAAAACTGTTTTTT
- | TRBJ2-7 | TRBV11-3 | few | CASSSDGVEQYF | TGTGCCAGCAGCTCCGACGGGGTCGAGCAGTACTTC
TRBD1 | TRBJ2-7 | TRBV5-6 | - | CASSLTGQTFF | TGTGCCAGCAGCCTCACGGGACAGACTTTTTTC
TRBD1 | TRBJ2-7 | TRBV10-2 | - | CASSAGGYSADEQYF | TGCGCCAGCAGTGCAGGGGGCTACAGCGCGGACGAGCAGTACTTC
- | TRBJ2-1 | TRBV9 | - | CASSPTVGSYNEQFF | TGTGCCAGCAGCCCTACGGTTGGCTCCTACAATGAGCAGTTCTTC
TRBD1 | TRBJ1-1 | TRBV20-1 | once | CSARPRDRAFF | TGCAGTGCTCGGCCCCGGGACAGGGCTTTCTTT
- | TRBJ2-2 | TRBV7-2 | - | CASSLIGGGELFF | TGTGCCAGCAGCTTAATTGGCGGCGGGGAGCTGTTTTTT
- | TRBJ1-6 | TRBV10-3 | - | CAIRTASESPLHF | TGTGCCATCAGGACAGCCTCGGAGTCACCCCTCCACTTT
TRBD2 | TRBJ2-3 | TRBV3-1/TRBV3-2 | - | CASSQGRSSGGTDTQYF | TGTGCCAGCAGCCAAGGTCGGTCTAGCGGGGGCACAGATACGCAGTATTTT
TRBD1 | TRBJ1-6 | TRBV10-2 | - | CASSGGTGSSYNSPLHF | TGCGCCAGCAGTGGGGGGACAGGGAGCTCCTATAATTCACCCCTCCACTTT